The subject of this entry is one T cell receptor (beta chain). Its antigen is as yet unknown. The table came from immunoSEQ multiplex PCR; TCRdb's copy has only in-frame clones and leaves some out. The sample consists of about 18,000 clones, around three quarters of them appearing once. The data originate from a study of CD4 T cells in relation to SARS-CoV-2 and coronaviruses. Study-level information: The HLA restriction of the shared crossreactive spike epitopes was mapped.

Germline-derived CDR1 and CDR2 are SGHRS and YFSETQ. The CDR3 length is 14 residues. With V trimmed by 0 bases and J by 12 bases, 8 bases remained unmatched. The unexposed donors gave CD4+ T cells in about 2010-2019, prior to COVID-19. The cells were cultured for approximately 10 days before CD4+ T cells were isolated. The chain joins TRBV5-1 to TRBJ2-1; 8 bases fit TRBD2. Material: CD4+ T cells from PBMCs, cultured in vitro. This clonotype was sampled from a human donor in good health. The CDR3 DNA reads TGCGCCAGCAGCTTGGAACTAGCGGCGTGGGGGCAGTTCTTC. Translating it yields CASSLELAAWGQFF. Full variable domain (outside the CDR3, taken from reference TRBV5-1 and TRBJ2-1): KAGVTQTPRYLIKTRGQQVTLSCSPISGHRSVSWYQQTPGQGLQFLFEYFSETQRNKGNFPGRFSGRQFSNSRSEMNVSTLELGDSALYLCASSLELAAWGQFFGPGTRLTVL.